A single T cell receptor beta chain is shown here with its context. Its cognate antigen has yet to be identified. Base quality data are lacking; no much larger clone is found one base away. This record comes from a study (dated by TCRdb to about 2016). Preparation of the library involved RT-PCR. Sequencing used an Illumina MiSeq. In TCRdb, the public reads were trimmed at Q25 with fastp and aligned with MiXCR, with productive beta chains retained. Rows matching on CDR3 protein sequence are summarized as one entry with the most common DNA and genes. For this sample there are hundreds of thousands of distinct CDR3 sequences; approximately 14% appear just once. The top ten hold about 3.9% of the sample. The sample consisted of memory CD4+ T cells from blood. The sequence was obtained from a female donor in good health, serving as a healthy control.

The DNA is as follows: TGCGCCAGCAGCTCACAGCGGGAGAGCGAGCAGTACTTC. Translated, this gives CASSSQRESEQYF. The chain links TRBV5-1 with TRBJ2-7, with 8 bases in between that match TRBD2. Inclusive of the bounding cysteine and phenylalanine, the CDR3 is 13 residues long. The only DNA kept is the CDR3, 39 bases in frame from the first base. The germline V gene specifies SGHRS as CDR1 and YFSETQ as CDR2. Trimming accounts for 3 bases at V and 6 bases at J, while the number of junction bases matched to no gene is 5.